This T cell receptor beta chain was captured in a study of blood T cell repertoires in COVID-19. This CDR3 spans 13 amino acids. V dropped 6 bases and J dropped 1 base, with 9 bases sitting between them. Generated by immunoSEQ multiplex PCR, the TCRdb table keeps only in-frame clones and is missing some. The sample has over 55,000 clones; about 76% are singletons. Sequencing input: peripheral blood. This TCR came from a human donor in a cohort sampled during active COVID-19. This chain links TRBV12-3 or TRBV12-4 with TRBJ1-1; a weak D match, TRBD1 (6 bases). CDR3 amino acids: CASSRQANTEAFF. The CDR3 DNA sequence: TGTGCCAGCAGCCGACAGGCGAACACTGAAGCTTTCTTT.